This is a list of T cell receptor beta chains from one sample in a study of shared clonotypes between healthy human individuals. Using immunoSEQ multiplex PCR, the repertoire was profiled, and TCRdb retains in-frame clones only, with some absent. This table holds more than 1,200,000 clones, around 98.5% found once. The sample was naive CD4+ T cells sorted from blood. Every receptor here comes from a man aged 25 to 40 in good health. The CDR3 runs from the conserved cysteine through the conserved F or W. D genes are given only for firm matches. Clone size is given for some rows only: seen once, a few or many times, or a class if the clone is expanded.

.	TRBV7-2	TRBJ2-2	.	CASSFSGFDTGELFF	TGTGCCAGCAGCTTTAGTGGTTTTGACACCGGGGAGCTGTTTTTT
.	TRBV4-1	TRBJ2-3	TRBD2	CASSQDVPSGTDTQYF	TGCGCCAGCAGCCAAGATGTTCCTAGCGGAACAGATACGCAGTATTTT
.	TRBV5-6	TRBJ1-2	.	CASSLGQSYGYTF	TGTGCCAGCAGCTTGGGGCAGTCATATGGCTACACCTTC
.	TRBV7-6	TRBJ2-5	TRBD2	CASSLARAGGHSETQYF	TGTGCCAGCAGCTTAGCCCGAGCGGGAGGCCACTCGGAGACCCAGTACTTC
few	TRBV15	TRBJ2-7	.	CATSRDRYEQYF	TGTGCCACCAGCAGAGATCGCTACGAGCAGTACTTC
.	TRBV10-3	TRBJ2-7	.	CAIKDEPDYEQYF	TGTGCCATCAAGGACGAGCCGGACTACGAGCAGTACTTC
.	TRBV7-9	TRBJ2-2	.	CASSLEFDTGELFF	TGTGCCAGCAGCTTAGAGTTTGACACCGGGGAGCTGTTTTTT
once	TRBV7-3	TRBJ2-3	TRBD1	CASSSGGQGSDTQYF	TGTGCCAGCAGCTCCGGGGGACAGGGTTCAGATACGCAGTATTTT
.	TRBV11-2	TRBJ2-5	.	CASSLDWQGPQYF	TGTGCCAGCAGCTTAGATTGGCAGGGGCCCCAGTACTTC
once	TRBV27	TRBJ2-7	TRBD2	CASSPPGLAGDLYEQYF	TGTGCCAGCAGCCCCCCGGGGCTAGCGGGAGATCTCTACGAGCAGTACTTC
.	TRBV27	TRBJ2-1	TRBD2	CASSKPRLANNEQFF	TGTGCCAGCAGTAAGCCAAGACTAGCGAACAATGAGCAGTTCTTC
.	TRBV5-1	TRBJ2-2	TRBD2	CASTFRVAGDPGELFF	TGCGCCAGCACTTTCAGGGTAGCGGGAGACCCCGGGGAGCTGTTTTTT
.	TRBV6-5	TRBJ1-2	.	CASSYSTRATNYGYTF	TGTGCCAGCAGTTACTCGACCAGGGCGACTAACTATGGCTACACCTTC
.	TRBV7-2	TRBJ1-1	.	CASSLARGPNTEAFF	TGTGCCAGCAGCTTAGCCCGGGGCCCGAACACTGAAGCTTTCTTT
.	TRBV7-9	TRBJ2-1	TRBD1	CASSFRTGQSYNEQFF	TGTGCCAGCAGCTTCCGGACAGGACAATCCTACAATGAGCAGTTCTTC
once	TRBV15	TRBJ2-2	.	CATSRSGDTGELFF	TGTGCCACCAGCAGATCAGGGGACACCGGGGAGCTGTTTTTT
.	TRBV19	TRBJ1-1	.	CASGGTEAFF	TGTGCCAGTGGGGGGACTGAAGCTTTCTTT
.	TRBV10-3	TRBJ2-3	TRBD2	CAISVSGSTDTQYF	TGTGCCATCAGTGTTAGCGGGAGCACAGATACGCAGTATTTT